Below, 9 T cell receptor beta chains from the same sample are listed, as sequenced in a study of shared clonotypes between healthy human individuals. Repertoires were generated with immunoSEQ multiplex PCR, while TCRdb's copy carries only in-frame clones and drops some. The sample includes about 2.3 million clones, around 93% seen only once; the top ten take approximately 0.4%. The sequenced material came from naive CD4+ T cells from PBMCs. The subset denotes: CD45RA+ positively selected. All receptors come from a young man in good health. Some clones in this sample may be carry-over from other donors' samples.

The chain uses TRBV7-2 and TRBJ1-4; D is unresolved. V dropped 1 base and J dropped 5 bases, with 11 bases sitting between them. The length of the CDR3 is 15 residues. Germline loops: CDR1 SGHTA, CDR2 FQGNSA. The CDR3: CASSLGRESNEKLFF. CDR3 nucleotide sequence: TGTGCCAGCAGCTTAGGGCGGGAATCAAATGAAAAACTGTTTTTT.

The chain carries TRBV25-1 and TRBJ2-5; TRBD2 agrees at 12 bases. The CDR3 is 15 amino acids. Trimming cost V 8 bases and J 5 bases; bases outside gene matches: 9. Germline CDR1 reads MGHDK; CDR2 reads SYGVNS. This chain's CDR3 is CASAPTSGRWETQYF. CDR3 DNA sequence: TGTGCCAGCGCCCCGACTAGCGGGAGATGGGAGACCCAGTACTTC.

This clone showed up just once. This rearrangement joins TRBV28 to TRBJ2-3; 9 nucleotides line up with TRBD1. V dropped 5 bases and J dropped 5; count of bases not matched to a gene: 11. The CDR3 has 16 amino acids. Looked up from germline, CDR1 is MDHEN and CDR2 is SYDVKM. CDR3: CASSSPGTGRKDTQYF. The DNA of the CDR3 is TGTGCCAGCAGTAGTCCCGGGACAGGGCGGAAAGATACGCAGTATTTT.

The chain joins TRBV4-1 to TRBJ1-2; 9 bases align to TRBD1. Germline lookup yields CDR1 MGHRA and CDR2 YSYEKL. The V segment lost 1 base and the J segment 8 bases; nucleotides outside the gene matches: 5. This CDR3 is 14 amino acids long. The DNA for the CDR3 is TGCGCCAGCAGCCAAGGGGGACAGGGAAGCGGCTACACCTTC. As protein: CASSQGGQGSGYTF.

The rearrangement joins TRBV27 to TRBJ2-3, with 7 bases fitting TRBD1. CDR1 is MNHEY, CDR2 SMNVEV, per germline (reference sequence). With V trimmed by 5 bases and J by 4 bases, 15 bases remained unmatched. The CDR3 has 17 amino acids. CDR3 loop: CASSRALGTAVPDTQYF. The CDR3, as DNA: TGTGCCAGCAGTCGCGCCCTGGGGACAGCCGTACCAGATACGCAGTATTTT.

The chain is built from TRBV25-1 and TRBJ2-1; D is unclear. The CDR3 has 14 amino acids. Germline V gene lookup returns CDR1 MGHDK and CDR2 SYGVNS. The V gene lost 1 base and the J gene lost 5 bases, with 9 bases spanning the gap. CDR3 nucleotides: TGTGCCAGCAGTGAATTTCGCCATAACAATGAGCAGTTCTTC. Translated: CASSEFRHNNEQFF.

The chain has TRBV11-3 and TRBJ2-1; TRBD1 matches 9 bases. The trim removed 5 bases at V and 1 base at J, leaving 6 bases unmatched. Germline loops: CDR1 SGHNT, CDR2 YENEEA. The CDR3 totals 16 residues. The CDR3 DNA reads TGTGCCAGCAGCCCACGACAGGGGGTATCCTACAATGAGCAGTTCTTC. This codes for CASSPRQGVSYNEQFF.

The DNA for the CDR3 is TGTGCCAGCACCCCGGACAGGGTTCAGCCCCAGCATTTT. Translating gives CASTPDRVQPQHF. This chain links TRBV28 with TRBJ1-5; 8 nucleotides align to TRBD1. Trimming cost V 7 bases and J 6 bases; bases outside gene matches: 5. This CDR3 has 13 residues. Germline lookup yields CDR1 MDHEN and CDR2 SYDVKM.

The chain employs TRBV28 and TRBJ2-7; TRBD1 matches at 9 bases. With V trimmed by 4 bases and J by 7 bases, 8 bases remained unmatched. The CDR3 loop spans 14 amino acids. Germline V gene sequence: CDR1 MDHEN, CDR2 SYDVKM. The DNA for the CDR3 is TGTGCCAGCAGTTCACCACAGGGGGCGGGTGAGCAGTACTTC. Its protein is CASSSPQGAGEQYF.